Sequencing of this T cell receptor beta chain was carried out in a study of OX40 agonist ivuxolimab in advanced cancers. As for the study in general: The patients received agonistic anti-OX40 (CD134) antibody ivuxolimab. Findings and limits, study-wide: Some patients without response likewise showed low normalized clonal expansion.

This clone has just one count. Its antigen is unknown. Any history of autoimmune disease or systemic immunosuppression disqualified patients. At baseline, cycle 4 day 1, and cycle 7 day 1, blood was sampled. Germline trimming cut 7 bases from V and 7 bases from J; bases unmatched to any gene: 10. This CDR3 has 14 amino acids. Germline CDR1 is SGHKS and CDR2 is YYEKEE (reference sequence). Here immunoSEQ multiplex PCR was the method, and the copy in TCRdb shows in-frame clones only, minus some. The sample holds 60,000 or so clones, 86% seen once. V and J are TRBV5-5 and TRBJ2-1; 8 bases are a match to TRBD2. Sequenced here: CD4+ or CD8+ T cells sorted from blood, sampled in a trial of the OX40 agonist ivuxolimab. This TCR was sampled from an adult with an advanced solid tumor such as melanoma, head and neck, liver or kidney cancer. This CDR3 reads CASSGTRSTNEQFF. DNA for the CDR3: TGTGCCAGCTCCGGGACTAGGTCTACGAATGAGCAGTTCTTC.